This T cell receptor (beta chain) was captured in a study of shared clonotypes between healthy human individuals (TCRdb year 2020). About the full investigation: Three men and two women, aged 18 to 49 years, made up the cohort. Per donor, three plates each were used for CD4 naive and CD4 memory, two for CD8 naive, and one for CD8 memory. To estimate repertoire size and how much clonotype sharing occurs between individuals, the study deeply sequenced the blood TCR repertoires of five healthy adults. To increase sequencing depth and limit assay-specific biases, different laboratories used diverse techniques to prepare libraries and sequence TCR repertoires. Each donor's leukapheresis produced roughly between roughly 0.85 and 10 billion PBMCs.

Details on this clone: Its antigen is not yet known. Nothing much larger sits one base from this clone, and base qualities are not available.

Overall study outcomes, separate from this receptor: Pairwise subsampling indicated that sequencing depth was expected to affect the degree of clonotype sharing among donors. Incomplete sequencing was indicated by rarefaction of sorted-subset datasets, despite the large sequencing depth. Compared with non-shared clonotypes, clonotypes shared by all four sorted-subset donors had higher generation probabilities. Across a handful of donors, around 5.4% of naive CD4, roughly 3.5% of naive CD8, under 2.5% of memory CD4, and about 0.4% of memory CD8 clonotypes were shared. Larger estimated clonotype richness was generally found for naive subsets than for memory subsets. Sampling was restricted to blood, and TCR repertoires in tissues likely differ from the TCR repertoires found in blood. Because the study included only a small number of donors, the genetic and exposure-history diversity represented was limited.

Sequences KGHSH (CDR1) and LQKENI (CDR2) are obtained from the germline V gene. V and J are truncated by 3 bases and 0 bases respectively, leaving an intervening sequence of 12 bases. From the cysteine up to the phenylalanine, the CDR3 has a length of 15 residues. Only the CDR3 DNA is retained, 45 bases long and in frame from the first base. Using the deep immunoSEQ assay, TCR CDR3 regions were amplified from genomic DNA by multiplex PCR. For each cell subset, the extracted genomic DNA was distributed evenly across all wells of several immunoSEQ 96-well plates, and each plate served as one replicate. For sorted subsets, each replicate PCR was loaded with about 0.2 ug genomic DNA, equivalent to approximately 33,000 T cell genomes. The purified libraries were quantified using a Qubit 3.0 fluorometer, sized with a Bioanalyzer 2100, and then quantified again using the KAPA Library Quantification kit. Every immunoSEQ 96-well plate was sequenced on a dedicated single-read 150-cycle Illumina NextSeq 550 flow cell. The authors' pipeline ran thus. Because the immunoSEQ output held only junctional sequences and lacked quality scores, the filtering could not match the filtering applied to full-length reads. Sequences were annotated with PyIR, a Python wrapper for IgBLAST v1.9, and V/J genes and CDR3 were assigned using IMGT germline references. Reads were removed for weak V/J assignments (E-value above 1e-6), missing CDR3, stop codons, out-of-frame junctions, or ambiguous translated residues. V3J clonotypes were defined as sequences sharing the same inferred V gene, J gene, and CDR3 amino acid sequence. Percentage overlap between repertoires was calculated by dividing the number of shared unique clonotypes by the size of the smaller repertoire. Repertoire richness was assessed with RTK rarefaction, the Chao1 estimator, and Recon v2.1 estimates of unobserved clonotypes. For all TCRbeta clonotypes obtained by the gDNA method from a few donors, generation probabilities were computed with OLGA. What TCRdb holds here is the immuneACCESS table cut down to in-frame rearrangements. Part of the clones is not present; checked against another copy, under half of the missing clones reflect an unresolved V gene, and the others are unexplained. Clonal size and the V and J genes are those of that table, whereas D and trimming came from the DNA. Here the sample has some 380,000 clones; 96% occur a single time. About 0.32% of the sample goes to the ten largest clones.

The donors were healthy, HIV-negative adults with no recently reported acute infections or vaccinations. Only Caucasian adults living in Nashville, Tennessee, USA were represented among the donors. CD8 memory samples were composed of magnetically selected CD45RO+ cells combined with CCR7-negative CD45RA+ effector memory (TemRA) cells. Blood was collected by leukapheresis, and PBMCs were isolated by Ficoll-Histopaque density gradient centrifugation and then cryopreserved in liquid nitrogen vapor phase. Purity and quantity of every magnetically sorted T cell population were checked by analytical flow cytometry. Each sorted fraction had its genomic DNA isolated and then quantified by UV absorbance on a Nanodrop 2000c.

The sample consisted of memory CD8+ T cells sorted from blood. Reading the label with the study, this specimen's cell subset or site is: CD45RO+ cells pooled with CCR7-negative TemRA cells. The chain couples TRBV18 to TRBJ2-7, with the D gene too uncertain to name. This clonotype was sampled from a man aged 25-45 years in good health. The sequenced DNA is TGTGCCAGCTCACCGCCCGCGTCCACCTCCTACGAGCAGTACTTC. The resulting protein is CASSPPASTSYEQYF.